The text below deals with one T cell receptor (beta chain). Its antigen is currently unknown. Sequencing used immunoSEQ multiplex PCR; TCRdb keeps in-frame clones, though not all of them. The sample lists fewer than 80,000 clones, about 92% seen once, with 5% in the top ten. This sample was included in a study of siplizumab effects on memory and regulatory T cells. General study points: Left unconfirmed was the suppressive function of proliferating Tregs from siplizumab cultures. No more than a minor fraction of alloreactive clones could be traced back to unstimulated subsets.

The CDR3 is 14 amino acids. The V gene's germline CDR1 is SGDLS and CDR2 YYNGEE. Trimming left V 3 bases short and J 1 base short, with 10 bases between. The receptor was isolated from a human donor in good health. Sequenced sample: CD8+ T cells sorted from blood. This chain links TRBV9 with TRBJ1-1; D may be TRBD1 (6 bases). CDR3: CASSATTGNTEAFF. CDR3 DNA sequence: TGTGCCAGCAGCGCAACGACAGGGAACACTGAAGCTTTCTTT.